This is a list of T cell receptor beta chains from one sample in a study of blood T cell repertoires in COVID-19. Repertoires were generated with immunoSEQ multiplex PCR, while TCRdb's copy carries only in-frame clones and drops some. The sample holds about 110,000 clones; 82% are singletons and the top ten take approximately 15%. The material sequenced was peripheral blood. The receptors stem from a woman aged 55 to 70 with acute or convalescent COVID-19. Each CDR3 is given with its conserved first and last residue. The D gene is left open where the match is weak. Some rows have no size entry. The others give once, few or many, or a class for an expanded clone.

d_call j_call v_call clone_size cdr3_nt cdr3_aa
TRBD1 TRBJ1-1 TRBV5-6 - TGTGCCAGCAGCTTGGGCGGGACAGGGGGCTTTTGGACTGAAGCTTTCTTT CASSLGGTGGFWTEAFF
- TRBJ1-3 TRBV28 - TGTGCCAGCAAGCATGGAACTCTGAGGAACACCATATATTTT CASKHGTLRNTIYF
- TRBJ2-3 TRBV19 - TGTGCCAGTAGCCTTAATGGAAGGCGGGACGGAGCAGATACGCAGTATTTT CASSLNGRRDGADTQYF
- TRBJ1-5 TRBV10-3 - TGTGCCATCAGTGAGTCGACAAATAGCAATCAGCCCCAGCATTTT CAISESTNSNQPQHF
- TRBJ2-3 TRBV9 - TGTGCCAGCAGCGTAGAGGGGCTTCCTAGCACAGATACGCAGTATTTT CASSVEGLPSTDTQYF
TRBD1 TRBJ1-4 TRBV9 - TGTGCCAGCAGCCCCTCTTCCGGGACAGGGAGTATAGGACTGTTTTTT CASSPSSGTGSIGLFF
- TRBJ1-1 TRBV10-3 - TGTGCCATCAGCCCAGGGAACACTGAAGCTTTCTTT CAISPGNTEAFF
- TRBJ2-1 TRBV11-2 - TGTGCCAGCAGCCTCACTAGTAATTCCTACAATGAGCAGTTCTTC CASSLTSNSYNEQFF
TRBD2 TRBJ2-5 TRBV4-3 - TGCGCCAGCAGCCAAGATAGCGGGGAAGAGACCCAGTACTTC CASSQDSGEETQYF
- TRBJ1-4 TRBV25-1 once TGTGCCAGCAGTGAAGGGAGTTCAACTAATGAAAAACTGTTTTTT CASSEGSSTNEKLFF
- TRBJ1-5 TRBV19 - TGTGCCAGTAGTGCGTGGACAGCCCGAGGGGATAATCAGCCCCAGCATTTT CASSAWTARGDNQPQHF
- TRBJ1-6 TRBV14 - TGTGCCAGCAGCCGGGCGGGGGCGGTCGGATATTCACCCCTCCACTTT CASSRAGAVGYSPLHF
TRBD1 TRBJ2-2 TRBV6-5 few TGTGCCAGCAATCAGGGGGCCGGGGAGCTGTTTTTT CASNQGAGELFF
- TRBJ2-5 TRBV27 - TGTGCCAGCAGACGTGACAGCCAAGAGACCCAGTACTTC CASRRDSQETQYF
TRBD1 TRBJ1-4 TRBV10-3 - TGTGCCATCAGTGAGTCCGGGACAGGGAGGGAAAAACTGTTTTTT CAISESGTGREKLFF
- TRBJ1-5 TRBV7-7 - TGTGCTAGCAGCTTAGGGCTCAATCAGCCCCAGCATTTT CASSLGLNQPQHF
TRBD2 TRBJ2-5 TRBV5-1 - TGCGCCAGCAGCTCCCTCCCTAGCGGAGGCCAAGAGACCCAGTACTTC CASSSLPSGGQETQYF
TRBD1 TRBJ1-3 TRBV28 - TGTGCCAGCACCCCGGGACAGGGGGTCGCTGGAAACACCATATATTTT CASTPGQGVAGNTIYF
- TRBJ2-3 TRBV16 few TGTGCCAGCTTAACCCACGGGACAATCACGCAGTATTTT CASLTHGTITQYF
- TRBJ2-2 TRBV7-3 - TGTGCCAGCAGCCGCGGTTCGAACACCGGGGAGCTGTTTTTT CASSRGSNTGELFF
- TRBJ2-5 TRBV14 - TGTGCCAGCAGCCAAGAAATCTGGGCGGAGACCCAGTACTTC CASSQEIWAETQYF
- TRBJ1-5 TRBV28 - TGTGCCAGCAGTTTCCCCGGGACTGGAGGGAGTCAGCCCCAGCATTTT CASSFPGTGGSQPQHF
- TRBJ1-2 TRBV30 - TGTGCCTGGAGTGCGTTTGGGCTCCCCCCTGGCTACACCTTC CAWSAFGLPPGYTF
- TRBJ1-1 TRBV7-2 - TGTGCCAGCAGGCCACTTAGGGACACGCGGTGGCACACTGAAGCTTTCTTT CASRPLRDTRWHTEAFF
- TRBJ1-1 TRBV4-2 - TGTGCCAGCAGCCTGCTACAGGGAGGGATTCATCGCACTGAAGCTTTCTTT CASSLLQGGIHRTEAFF
- TRBJ1-1 TRBV29-1 - TGCAGCGCCCTGTCAGGTGTGAACACTGAAGCTTTCTTT CSALSGVNTEAFF